A selection of T cell receptor beta chains follows, all from one sample in a study of blood T cell repertoires in COVID-19. The table came from immunoSEQ multiplex PCR; TCRdb's copy has only in-frame clones and leaves some out. This sample has under 55,000 clones, with 79% found just once. Sequencing was performed on peripheral blood. These receptors came from a man in his 70s with acute or convalescent COVID-19. Each CDR3 is given with its conserved first and last residue. D genes are given only for firm matches.

15 TRBJ2-7 TRBV2 TRBD2 TGTGCCAGCAGTCCCACTAGCGGGGGCGGCTACGAGCAGTACTTC CASSPTSGGGYEQYF
11 TRBJ2-1 TRBV3-1/TRBV3-2 . TGTGCCAGCAGCCAGACTATTGAGCAGTTCTTC CASSQTIEQFF
12 TRBJ2-7 TRBV28 . TGTGCCAGCAGTTCGGACAGCTACGAGCAGTACTTC CASSSDSYEQYF
15 TRBJ2-1 TRBV11-3 TRBD2 TGTGCCAGCAGCTCGCGGGAGCTATCCTACAATGAGCAGTTCTTC CASSSRELSYNEQFF
15 TRBJ2-1 TRBV2 . TGTGCCAGCAGTGAAGTGCGGCTCTCCTACAATGAGCAGTTCTTC CASSEVRLSYNEQFF
15 TRBJ1-1 TRBV10-2 . TGCGCCAGCAGTGAGGTCTGGGGGGATTCTACTGAAGCTTTCTTT CASSEVWGDSTEAFF
14 TRBJ2-1 TRBV7-2 . TGTGCCAGCAGCGACCCGGGGAGGTCAGGAGAGCAGTTCTTC CASSDPGRSGEQFF
16 TRBJ1-2 TRBV18 . TGTGCCAGCTCACCAGGGAGGTCCCCGACTAACTATGGCTACACCTTC CASSPGRSPTNYGYTF
14 TRBJ2-2 TRBV29-1 . TGCAGCGTTGACCTACAGGCTGAGGCCGGGGAGCTGTTTTTT CSVDLQAEAGELFF
14 TRBJ2-5 TRBV19 TRBD2 TGTGCCAGTAGGGCTAGCGGGGACCAAGAGACCCAGTACTTC CASRASGDQETQYF
15 TRBJ2-3 TRBV5-5 TRBD1 TGTGCCAGCAGCTTGGGGGGACAGGGCACAGATACGCAGTATTTT CASSLGGQGTDTQYF
18 TRBJ2-1 TRBV6-1 TRBD2 TGTGCCAGCAGTGAAGCGCTTCGGCCTAGCGGCGGGATTAGTGAGCAGTTCTTC CASSEALRPSGGISEQFF